A selection of T cell receptor beta chains follows, all from one sample in a study of T cells in localized non-small cell lung cancer. TCRdb keeps only in-frame clones here, not all; method: immunoSEQ multiplex PCR. The sample yields thousands of clones, about 37% seen once. The input for sequencing was normal lung tissue next to the tumor, taken before any cancer treatment. The receptor source for this set is an older male donor with stage I lung adenocarcinoma. Both conserved end residues are part of each CDR3. The order of the fields is clone size, J gene, V gene, D gene, CDR3 protein, CDR3 DNA. The D gene is left open where the match is weak. Expanded clones are given a class, and other clones once, few, many or no size at all.

clone size: medium-sized
J gene: TRBJ1-1
V gene: TRBV11-3
D gene: TRBD1
CDR3 protein: CASRQRQGATEAFF
CDR3 DNA: TGTGCCAGCAGACAACGACAGGGAGCCACTGAAGCTTTCTTT

clone size: medium-sized
J gene: TRBJ2-5
V gene: TRBV11-3
D gene: TRBD1
CDR3 protein: CASRDGQGNQETQYF
CDR3 DNA: TGTGCCAGCAGGGACGGACAGGGAAATCAAGAGACCCAGTACTTC

clone size: large
J gene: TRBJ2-7
V gene: TRBV28
D gene: .
CDR3 protein: CASSLRGAGSWEQYF
CDR3 DNA: TGTGCCAGCAGTTTGAGGGGCGCCGGGAGTTGGGAGCAGTACTTC

clone size: few
J gene: TRBJ2-2
V gene: TRBV5-1
D gene: TRBD1
CDR3 protein: CASSFTRGQVTGELFF
CDR3 DNA: TGCGCCAGCAGCTTTACCAGGGGGCAGGTCACCGGGGAGCTGTTTTTT

clone size: few
J gene: TRBJ1-1
V gene: TRBV2
D gene: TRBD1
CDR3 protein: CASTLTGDTEAFF
CDR3 DNA: TGTGCCAGCACCCTGACAGGGGACACTGAAGCTTTCTTT

clone size: few
J gene: TRBJ2-2
V gene: TRBV6-8
D gene: TRBD1
CDR3 protein: CASRQGSTGELFF
CDR3 DNA: TGTGCCAGCAGACAGGGGAGCACCGGGGAGCTGTTTTTT

clone size: .
J gene: TRBJ1-2
V gene: TRBV28
D gene: .
CDR3 protein: CASLRGKVGYTF
CDR3 DNA: TGTGCCAGCCTCAGAGGGAAGGTCGGCTACACCTTC

clone size: .
J gene: TRBJ1-3
V gene: TRBV19
D gene: TRBD1
CDR3 protein: CASNRGGSGNTIYF
CDR3 DNA: TGTGCCAGCAACAGGGGCGGCTCTGGAAACACCATATATTTT

clone size: .
J gene: TRBJ2-6
V gene: TRBV30
D gene: .
CDR3 protein: CAWSVLGTSSVLTF
CDR3 DNA: TGTGCCTGGAGTGTCCTGGGGACAAGCAGCGTCCTGACTTTC

clone size: .
J gene: TRBJ2-7
V gene: TRBV30
D gene: .
CDR3 protein: CAWGLSRFEQYF
CDR3 DNA: TGTGCCTGGGGGTTGTCGAGGTTCGAGCAGTACTTC

clone size: .
J gene: TRBJ2-5
V gene: TRBV19
D gene: .
CDR3 protein: CASSRRFLRETQYF
CDR3 DNA: TGTGCCAGTTCCCGGAGGTTCCTAAGGGAGACCCAGTACTTC

clone size: .
J gene: TRBJ1-1
V gene: TRBV19
D gene: TRBD1
CDR3 protein: CASSPQTGIDTEAFF
CDR3 DNA: TGTGCCAGTAGTCCCCAGACAGGGATTGACACTGAAGCTTTCTTT

clone size: .
J gene: TRBJ2-7
V gene: TRBV19
D gene: .
CDR3 protein: CASSMGGRDYEQYF
CDR3 DNA: TGTGCCAGTAGTATGGGGGGCAGGGACTACGAGCAGTACTTC

clone size: few
J gene: TRBJ2-1
V gene: TRBV30
D gene: .
CDR3 protein: CALRRQSSYNEQFF
CDR3 DNA: TGTGCCTTGAGACGGCAGAGCTCCTACAATGAGCAGTTCTTC

clone size: .
J gene: TRBJ2-1
V gene: TRBV19
D gene: .
CDR3 protein: CASSIDQGGRQPAIRRNNEQFF
CDR3 DNA: TGTGCCAGTAGTATAGATCAGGGGGGTAGACAGCCAGCTATCCGTCGTAACAATGAGCAGTTCTTC

clone size: .
J gene: TRBJ1-5
V gene: TRBV9
D gene: TRBD1
CDR3 protein: CASSRTGDYQPQHF
CDR3 DNA: TGTGCCAGCAGCCGGACAGGAGATTATCAGCCCCAGCATTTT